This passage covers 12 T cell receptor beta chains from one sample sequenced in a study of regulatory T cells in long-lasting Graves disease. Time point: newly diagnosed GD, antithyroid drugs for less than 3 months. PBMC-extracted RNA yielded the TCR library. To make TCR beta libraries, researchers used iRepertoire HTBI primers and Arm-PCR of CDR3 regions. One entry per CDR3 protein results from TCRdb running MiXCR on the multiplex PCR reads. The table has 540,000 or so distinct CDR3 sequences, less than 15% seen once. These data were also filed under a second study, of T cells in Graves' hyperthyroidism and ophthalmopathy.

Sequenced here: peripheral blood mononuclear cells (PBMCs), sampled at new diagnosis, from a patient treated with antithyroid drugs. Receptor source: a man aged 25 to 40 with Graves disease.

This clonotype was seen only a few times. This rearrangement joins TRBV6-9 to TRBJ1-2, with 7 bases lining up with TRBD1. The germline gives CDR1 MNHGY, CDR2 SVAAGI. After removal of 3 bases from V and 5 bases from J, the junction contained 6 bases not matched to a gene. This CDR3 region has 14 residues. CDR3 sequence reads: CASSYDREGYGYTF. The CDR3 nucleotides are TGTGCCAGCAGTTACGACAGGGAGGGGTATGGCTACACCTTC.

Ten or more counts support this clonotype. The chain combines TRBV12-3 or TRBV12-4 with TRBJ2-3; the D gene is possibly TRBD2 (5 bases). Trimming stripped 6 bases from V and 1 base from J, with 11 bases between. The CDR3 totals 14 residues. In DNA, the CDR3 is TGTGCCAGCAGGGCGGGCTTCGGCACAGATACGCAGTATTTT. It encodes CASRAGFGTDTQYF.

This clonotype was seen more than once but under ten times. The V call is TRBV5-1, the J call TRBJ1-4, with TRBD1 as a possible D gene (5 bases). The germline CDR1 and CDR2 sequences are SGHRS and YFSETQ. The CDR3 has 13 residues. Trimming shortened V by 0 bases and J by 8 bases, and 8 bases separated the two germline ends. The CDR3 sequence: CASSLVRGEKLFF. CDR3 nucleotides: TGCGCCAGCAGCTTGGTGCGGGGCGAAAAACTGTTTTTT.

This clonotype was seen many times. The CDR3 region is CSVETGVVGANVLTF. As DNA, the CDR3 is TGCAGCGTTGAGACGGGGGTAGTTGGGGCCAACGTCCTGACTTTC. V gene TRBV29-1 combines with J gene TRBJ2-6, with D possibly matching TRBD2 (6 bases). The CDR3 covers 15 residues. The V end lost 3 bases, the J end lost 3 bases, and 12 bases lay between the germline ends. From germline, CDR1 is SQVTM and CDR2 ANQGSEA.

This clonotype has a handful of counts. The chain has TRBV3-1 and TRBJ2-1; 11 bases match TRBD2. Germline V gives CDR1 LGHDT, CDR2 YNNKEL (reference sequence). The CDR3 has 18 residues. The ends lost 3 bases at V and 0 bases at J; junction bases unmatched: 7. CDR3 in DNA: TGTGCCAGCAGCCAGTTACTAGCGGGAGTTAGCTCCTACAATGAGCAGTTCTTC. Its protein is CASSQLLAGVSSYNEQFF.

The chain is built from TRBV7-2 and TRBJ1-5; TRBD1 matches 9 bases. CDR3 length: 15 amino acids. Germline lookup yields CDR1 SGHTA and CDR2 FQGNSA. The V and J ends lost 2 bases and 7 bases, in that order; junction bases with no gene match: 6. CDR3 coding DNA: TGTGCCAGCAGCTTATGGGACAGGGCGGGACAGCCCCAGCATTTT. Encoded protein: CASSLWDRAGQPQHF.

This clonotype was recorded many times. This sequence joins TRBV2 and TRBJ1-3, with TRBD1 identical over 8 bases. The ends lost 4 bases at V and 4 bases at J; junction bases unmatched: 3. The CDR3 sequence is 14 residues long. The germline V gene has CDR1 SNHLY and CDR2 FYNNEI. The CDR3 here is CASSARTGGNTIYF. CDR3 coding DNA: TGTGCCAGCAGTGCTCGGACAGGGGGAAACACCATATATTTT. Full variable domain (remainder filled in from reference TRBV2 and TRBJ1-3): EPEVTQTPSHQVTQMGQEVILRCVPISNHLYFYWYRQILGQKVEFLVSFYNNEISEKSEIFDDQFSVERPDGSNFTLKIRSTKLEDSAMYFCASSARTGGNTIYFGEGSWLTVV.

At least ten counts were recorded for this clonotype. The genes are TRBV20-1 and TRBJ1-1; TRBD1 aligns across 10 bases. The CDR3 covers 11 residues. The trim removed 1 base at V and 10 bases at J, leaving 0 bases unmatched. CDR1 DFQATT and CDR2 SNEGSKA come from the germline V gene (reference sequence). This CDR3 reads CSARGDRGAFF. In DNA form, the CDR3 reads TGCAGTGCTAGAGGGGACAGGGGAGCTTTCTTT.

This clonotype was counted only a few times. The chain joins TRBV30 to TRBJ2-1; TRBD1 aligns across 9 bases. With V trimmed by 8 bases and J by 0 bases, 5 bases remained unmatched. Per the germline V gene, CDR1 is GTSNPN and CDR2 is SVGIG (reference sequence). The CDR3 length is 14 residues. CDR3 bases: TGTGCCGGGACAGGGCCGAGCTCCTACAATGAGCAGTTCTTC. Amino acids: CAGTGPSSYNEQFF.

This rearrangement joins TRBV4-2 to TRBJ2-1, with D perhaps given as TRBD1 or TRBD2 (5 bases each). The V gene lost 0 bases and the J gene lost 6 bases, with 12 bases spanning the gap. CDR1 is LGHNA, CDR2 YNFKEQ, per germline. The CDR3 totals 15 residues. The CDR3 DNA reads TGTGCCAGCAGCCAAGATCCGGGACGGGGCAATGAGCAGTTCTTC. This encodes CASSQDPGRGNEQFF.

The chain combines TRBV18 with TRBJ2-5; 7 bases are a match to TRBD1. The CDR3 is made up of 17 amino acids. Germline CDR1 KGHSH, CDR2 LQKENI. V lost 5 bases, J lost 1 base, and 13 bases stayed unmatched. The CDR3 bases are TGTGCCAGCTCATTTCTAGGACAGGCTTTTTCCCAAGAGACCCAGTACTTC. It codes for CASSFLGQAFSQETQYF.

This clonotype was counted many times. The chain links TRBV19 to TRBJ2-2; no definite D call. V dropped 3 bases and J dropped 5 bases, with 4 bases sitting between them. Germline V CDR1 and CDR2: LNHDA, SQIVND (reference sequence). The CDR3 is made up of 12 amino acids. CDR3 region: CASSIWTGELFF. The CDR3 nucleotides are TGTGCCAGTAGTATTTGGACCGGGGAGCTGTTTTTT.